What follows is one T cell receptor (beta chain) and its context. Its antigen is unidentified. The data were obtained in a study of siplizumab effects on memory and regulatory T cells. Germline V CDR1 and CDR2: MNHNS, SASEGT. The V end lost 9 bases, the J end lost 0 bases, and 12 bases lay between the germline ends. The CDR3 consists of 14 residues. Overall study results and limits: Siplizumab significantly brought down the alloreactive sequences that trace back to unstimulated CD4+ memory cells.

Assay used: immunoSEQ multiplex PCR; TCRdb lists only in-frame clones, some missing. This sample has under 150,000 clones, with roughly 94% found just once. The chain joins TRBV6-1 to TRBJ1-5; a weak D match, TRBD1 (6 bases). The sequence derives from a human donor in good health. Sequenced material: non-Treg CD4+ T cells sorted from blood. CDR3 in amino acids: CARVQGHSNQPQHF. DNA of the CDR3: TGTGCCAGGGTACAGGGCCATAGCAATCAGCCCCAGCATTTT.